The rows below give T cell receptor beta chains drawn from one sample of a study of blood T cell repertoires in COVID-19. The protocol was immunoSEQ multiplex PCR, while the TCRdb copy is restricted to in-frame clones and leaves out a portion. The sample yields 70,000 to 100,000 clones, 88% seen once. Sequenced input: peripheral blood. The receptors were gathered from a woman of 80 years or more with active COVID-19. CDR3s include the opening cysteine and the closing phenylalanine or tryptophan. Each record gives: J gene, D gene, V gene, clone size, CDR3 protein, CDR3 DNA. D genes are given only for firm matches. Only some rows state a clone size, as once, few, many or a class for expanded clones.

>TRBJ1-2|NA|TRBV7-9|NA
CASSLTNSGGYTF
TGTGCCAGCAGCTTGACCAATAGCGGGGGCTACACCTTC
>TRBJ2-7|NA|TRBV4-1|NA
CASSHEKSGYEQYF
TGCGCCAGCAGCCATGAGAAATCGGGCTACGAGCAGTACTTC
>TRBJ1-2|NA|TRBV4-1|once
CASSPLTDRPIYGYTF
TGCGCCAGCAGCCCCCTGACAGACAGACCTATCTATGGCTACACCTTC
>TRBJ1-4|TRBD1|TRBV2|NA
CASTLTGTGPEKLFF
TGTGCCAGCACCCTGACCGGGACAGGGCCGGAAAAACTGTTTTTT
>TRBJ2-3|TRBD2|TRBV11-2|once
CASRYSGRGGTDTQYF
TGTGCCAGCAGATATAGCGGGAGGGGGGGCACAGATACGCAGTATTTT
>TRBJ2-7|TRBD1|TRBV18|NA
CASSPPRGTGSYEQYF
TGTGCCAGCTCACCACCCCGGGGGACAGGCTCCTACGAGCAGTACTTC
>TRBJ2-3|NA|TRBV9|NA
CASSVFGPWGTDTQYF
TGTGCCAGCAGCGTATTTGGGCCCTGGGGCACAGATACGCAGTATTTT
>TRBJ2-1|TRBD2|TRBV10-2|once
CASRGLAPRLYNEQFF
TGCGCCAGCCGCGGACTAGCCCCGAGACTTTACAATGAGCAGTTCTTC
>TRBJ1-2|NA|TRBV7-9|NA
CASSLGPGGGRPYGYTF
TGTGCCAGCAGCTTAGGCCCTGGGGGAGGACGCCCGTATGGCTACACCTTC
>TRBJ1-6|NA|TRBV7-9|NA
CASSSYGGYNSPLHF
TGTGCCAGCAGCTCATACGGGGGGTACAACTCACCCCTCCACTTT
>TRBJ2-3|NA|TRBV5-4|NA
CASSLGPSPIADTQYF
TGTGCCAGCAGCTTGGGTCCTAGCCCTATCGCAGATACGCAGTATTTT
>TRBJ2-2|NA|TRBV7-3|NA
CASSGGVAFSGELFF
TGTGCCAGCAGCGGTGGGGTAGCGTTCAGCGGGGAGCTGTTTTTT
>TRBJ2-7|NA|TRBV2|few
CASSEGAATSPGYF
TGTGCCAGCAGTGAAGGAGCTGCTACGAGCCCAGGGTACTTC
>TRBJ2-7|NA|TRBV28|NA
CASSSSGLPPYEQYF
TGTGCCAGCAGTTCATCGGGACTCCCTCCCTACGAGCAGTACTTC
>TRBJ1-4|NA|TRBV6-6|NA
CASSYRQGWEKLFF
TGTGCCAGCAGTTACCGGCAGGGATGGGAAAAACTGTTTTTT
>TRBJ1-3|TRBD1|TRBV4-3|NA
CASSRGTGSGNTIYF
TGCGCCAGCAGCCGAGGGACAGGGAGTGGAAACACCATATATTTT
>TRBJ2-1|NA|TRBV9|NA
CASSPQGSYNEQFF
TGTGCCAGCAGCCCCCAGGGGTCCTACAATGAGCAGTTCTTC
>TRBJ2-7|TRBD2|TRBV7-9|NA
CATGAGAISDEQYF
TGTGCCACCGGTGCGGGAGCGATTAGCGACGAGCAGTACTTC
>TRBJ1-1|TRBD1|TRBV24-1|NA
CATEFTGVWDTEAFF
TGTGCCACCGAATTCACAGGGGTGTGGGATACTGAAGCTTTCTTT
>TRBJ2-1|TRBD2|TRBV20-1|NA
CSASREGQRFF
TGCAGTGCTAGCCGGGAGGGCCAACGGTTCTTC
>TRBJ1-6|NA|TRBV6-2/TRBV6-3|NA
CASSRMTGNSPLHF
TGTGCCAGCAGTAGAATGACAGGAAACTCACCCCTCCACTTT
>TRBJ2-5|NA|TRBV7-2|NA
CASSPTGRGETQYF
TGTGCCAGCAGCCCCACAGGGAGGGGCGAGACCCAGTACTTC
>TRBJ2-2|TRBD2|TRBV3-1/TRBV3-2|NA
CASSRRPGLAGAGGELFF
TGTGCCAGCAGCCGTAGACCGGGACTAGCGGGAGCAGGCGGGGAGCTGTTTTTT
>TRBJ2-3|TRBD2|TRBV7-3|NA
CASSPWGSGISTDTQYF
TGTGCCAGCAGCCCCTGGGGTAGCGGGATCAGCACAGATACGCAGTATTTT
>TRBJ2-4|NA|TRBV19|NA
CASRDRLAKNIQYF
TGTGCCAGTAGAGACAGGCTAGCCAAAAACATTCAGTACTTC
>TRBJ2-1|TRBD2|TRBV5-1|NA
CASSWGLAEGSIIFF
TGCGCCAGCAGCTGGGGACTAGCGGAAGGGAGCATTATTTTCTTC
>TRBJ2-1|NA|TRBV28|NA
CASSPRGSEQFF
TGTGCCAGCAGCCCCAGGGGATCTGAGCAGTTCTTC
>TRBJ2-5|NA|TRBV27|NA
CASTPGGGEAQYF
TGTGCCAGCACCCCGGGTGGCGGCGAGGCCCAGTACTTC
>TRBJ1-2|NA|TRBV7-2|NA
CASSLGRGRGYGYTF
TGTGCCAGCAGCTTAGGCCGCGGGCGGGGCTATGGCTACACCTTC
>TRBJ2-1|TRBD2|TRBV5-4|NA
CASSLTLLAGGSNEQFF
TGTGCCAGCAGCCTCACCCTACTAGCGGGAGGGTCCAATGAGCAGTTCTTC
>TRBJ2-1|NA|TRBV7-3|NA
CASSLFSGSNEQFF
TGTGCCAGCAGCTTATTTTCTGGTAGCAATGAGCAGTTCTTC